Listed below are T cell receptor beta chains from one sample, sequenced in a study of cytomegalovirus exposure and HLA in healthy donors. This table comes from immunoSEQ multiplex PCR, and its TCRdb copy is limited to in-frame clones, with some not included. Among 150,000 to 200,000 clones listed, 75% to 85% were seen once. The sample taken for sequencing was PBMCs. The receptors come from a woman between 45 and 65 years old in good health and CMV-seronegative. Both conserved end residues are part of each CDR3. The order of the fields is CDR3 protein, CDR3 DNA, V gene, J gene, D gene, clone size. D genes are given only for firm matches. Rows may omit the clone size; those that give it use once, few, many or a size class.

CDR3: CASSISGQGSYEQYF; DNA: TGTGCCAGCAGCATATCGGGACAGGGCTCCTACGAGCAGTACTTC; V: TRBV11-1; J: TRBJ2-7; D: TRBD1; size: .
CDR3: CASSSWEGQEDEQYF; DNA: TGCGCCAGCAGCTCATGGGAGGGACAGGAGGACGAGCAGTACTTC; V: TRBV5-1; J: TRBJ2-7; D: .; size: .
CDR3: CASSVAGDPNTEAFF; DNA: TGTGCCAGCAGCGTAGCGGGGGATCCCAACACTGAAGCTTTCTTT; V: TRBV9; J: TRBJ1-1; D: .; size: .
CDR3: CASSLLGGGGTDTQYF; DNA: TGTGCCAGCAGCTTATTGGGTGGGGGGGGGACAGATACGCAGTATTTT; V: TRBV11-2; J: TRBJ2-3; D: TRBD2; size: once
CDR3: CAISEGAGGHTDTQYF; DNA: TGTGCCATCAGTGAGGGGGCGGGGGGCCACACAGATACGCAGTATTTT; V: TRBV10-3; J: TRBJ2-3; D: TRBD2; size: .
CDR3: CASSPPGTANTGELFF; DNA: TGTGCCAGCTCACCCCCCGGGACAGCGAACACCGGGGAGCTGTTTTTT; V: TRBV18; J: TRBJ2-2; D: TRBD1; size: .
CDR3: CASSRTGANYGYTF; DNA: TGTGCCAGTAGTAGGACAGGGGCGAACTATGGCTACACCTTC; V: TRBV19; J: TRBJ1-2; D: TRBD1; size: .
CDR3: CASRLDRLEAFF; DNA: TGTGCCAGCAGGCTGGACAGACTTGAAGCTTTCTTT; V: TRBV7-2; J: TRBJ1-1; D: .; size: few
CDR3: CASSFEGYGYTF; DNA: TGTGCCAGCAGCTTTGAGGGTTATGGCTACACCTTC; V: TRBV5-4; J: TRBJ1-2; D: .; size: few
CDR3: CASSERDRGSEAFF; DNA: TGTGCCAGCAGTGAAAGGGACAGGGGGTCTGAAGCTTTCTTT; V: TRBV25-1; J: TRBJ1-1; D: TRBD1; size: .
CDR3: CASSLRPGGNEQFF; DNA: TGTGCCAGCAGTTTAAGGCCAGGGGGTAATGAGCAGTTCTTC; V: TRBV27; J: TRBJ2-1; D: TRBD1; size: .
CDR3: CASSWGVPGEQLNTEAFF; DNA: TGCGCCAGCAGCTGGGGGGTGCCGGGCGAACAATTGAACACTGAAGCTTTCTTT; V: TRBV5-1; J: TRBJ1-1; D: .; size: .
CDR3: CASSLGDRVGEQYF; DNA: TGTGCCAGCAGCTTAGGGGACAGGGTAGGCGAGCAGTACTTC; V: TRBV5-4; J: TRBJ2-7; D: TRBD1; size: .
CDR3: CASSLSPAGDYEQYF; DNA: TGCGCCAGCAGTCTAAGCCCAGCGGGGGACTACGAGCAGTACTTC; V: TRBV23-1; J: TRBJ2-7; D: TRBD2; size: .
CDR3: CASRGLDYGYTF; DNA: TGTGCCAGCAGGGGGCTCGACTATGGCTACACCTTC; V: TRBV6-1; J: TRBJ1-2; D: .; size: .
CDR3: CASTRWAGDYEQYF; DNA: TGTGCCAGTACCAGGTGGGCAGGGGACTACGAGCAGTACTTC; V: TRBV19; J: TRBJ2-7; D: .; size: .
CDR3: CASSLGQGSYEQYF; DNA: TGTGCCAGCAGCCTCGGACAGGGAAGCTACGAGCAGTACTTC; V: TRBV27; J: TRBJ2-7; D: TRBD1; size: .
CDR3: CASSATGTGRIGAKNIQYF; DNA: TGTGCCAGCAGTGCCACCGGGACAGGGAGAATAGGGGCCAAAAACATTCAGTACTTC; V: TRBV6-1; J: TRBJ2-4; D: TRBD1; size: .
CDR3: CASSQDLGGLSYEQYF; DNA: TGTGCCAGCAGCCAAGATCTAGGGGGTTTGAGTTACGAGCAGTACTTC; V: TRBV4-2; J: TRBJ2-7; D: .; size: .
CDR3: CAISVNGGAGELFF; DNA: TGTGCCATCAGTGTTAACGGGGGGGCCGGGGAGCTGTTTTTT; V: TRBV10-3; J: TRBJ2-2; D: TRBD2; size: .
CDR3: CATHINNYGYTF; DNA: TGTGCCACTCACATAAATAACTATGGCTACACCTTC; V: TRBV7-2; J: TRBJ1-2; D: .; size: .
CDR3: CASRYGLAGSYEQYF; DNA: TGTGCCAGCAGATATGGACTAGCGGGTTCCTACGAGCAGTACTTC; V: TRBV6-5; J: TRBJ2-7; D: TRBD2; size: .
CDR3: CASSPDSYGYTF; DNA: TGTGCCAGCAGTCCCGACAGCTATGGCTACACCTTC; V: TRBV7-2; J: TRBJ1-2; D: .; size: .
CDR3: CASGLVGTSGGGYNEQFF; DNA: TGTGCTAGTGGTTTGGTCGGTACAAGCGGGGGTGGGTACAATGAGCAGTTCTTC; V: TRBV12-5; J: TRBJ2-1; D: TRBD2; size: once
CDR3: CSVGDRDTEAFF; DNA: TGCAGCGTTGGGGACAGGGACACTGAAGCTTTCTTT; V: TRBV29-1; J: TRBJ1-1; D: TRBD1; size: .
CDR3: CAWSVGASSTGELFF; DNA: TGTGCCTGGAGTGTGGGGGCTAGCAGCACCGGGGAGCTGTTTTTT; V: TRBV30; J: TRBJ2-2; D: .; size: .